Below, 15 T cell receptor beta chains from the same sample are listed, as sequenced in a study of response to subunit inactivated influenza vaccine. MiXCR, run by TCRdb on the RT-PCR reads, gives a single entry per CDR3 protein. The table has about 570,000 distinct CDR3 sequences, around 11% seen once. These sequences were also reported in another study, on T cells expressing NK-cell markers. That work adds: The authors made TCR beta cDNA libraries by 5'RACE template switching. This switching added a universal primer site and UMIs.

Source: PBMCs from blood, taken on the day of vaccination. Receptors originate from a man aged 50 to 60 who received an inactivated influenza vaccine.

The chain recombines TRBV4-3 with TRBJ2-3; D uncertain. Trimming left V 0 bases short and J 1 base short, with 11 bases between. CDR1 LGHNA and CDR2 YSLEER come from the germline V gene. This CDR3 has 16 amino acids. CDR3 in amino acids: CASSQEDGPRTDTQYF. CDR3 coding DNA: TGCGCCAGCAGCCAAGAGGACGGCCCCCGCACAGATACGCAGTATTTT.

The gene calls are TRBV5-1 and TRBJ2-7; no clear D gene. Per germline, CDR1 SGHRS and CDR2 YFSETQ. This CDR3 has 14 residues. Trimming stripped 0 bases from V and 0 bases from J, with 7 bases between. The CDR3 region is CASSLEGPSYEQYF. The CDR3 nucleotides are TGCGCCAGCAGCTTGGAGGGTCCCTCCTACGAGCAGTACTTC. Looking up the rest from reference TRBV5-1 and TRBJ2-7 gives the full variable domain: KAGVTQTPRYLIKTRGQQVTLSCSPISGHRSVSWYQQTPGQGLQFLFEYFSETQRNKGNFPGRFSGRQFSNSRSEMNVSTLELGDSALYLCASSLEGPSYEQYFGPGTRLTVT.

This clonotype was observed many times. This sequence joins TRBV7-8 and TRBJ2-1; TRBD2 is a possible D gene (5 bases). There are 15 residues in the CDR3. Germline V gives CDR1 SGHVS, CDR2 FQNEAQ. Trimming pared 0 bases from V and 6 bases from J, leaving 12 bases between. Here the CDR3 reads CASSLAREIGNEQFF. For the CDR3, the DNA is TGTGCCAGCAGCTTAGCAAGGGAGATAGGCAATGAGCAGTTCTTC.

The V call is TRBV7-8, the J call TRBJ1-2, with 7 positions matching TRBD1. Trimming at V came to 5 bases and at J to 8 bases, leaving 17 bases not matched to a gene. The CDR3 loop spans 16 amino acids. CDR1 and CDR2 (germline): SGHVS, FQNEAQ. In nucleotides, the CDR3 is TGTGCCAGCAGCCCCCTGAACAGGGGCCTGGCGGGGGGCTACACCTTC. Protein product: CASSPLNRGLAGGYTF.

Ten or more counts support this clonotype. The genes are TRBV7-2 and TRBJ2-7, with a possible D match to TRBD1 (6 bases). The CDR3 sequence is 13 residues long. V dropped 5 bases and J dropped 3 bases, with 11 bases sitting between them. Germline-derived CDR1 and CDR2 are SGHTA and FQGNSA. The CDR3 DNA reads TGTGCCAGCAGCCCTGGACAGCACTACGAGCAGTACTTC. It translates to CASSPGQHYEQYF.

V usage is TRBV28 and J usage is TRBJ2-7, with D possibly TRBD2 on 6 matching bases. V lost 7 bases and J 3 bases, leaving 16 bases between the germline ends. The germline V gene has CDR1 MDHEN and CDR2 SYDVKM. The CDR3 has 14 amino acids. The CDR3 is CASKNGRTIYEQYF. The CDR3 nucleotides read TGTGCCAGCAAAAATGGGCGGACTATCTACGAGCAGTACTTC. The whole variable domain, filled in from reference TRBV28 and TRBJ2-7, reads DVKVTQSSRYLVKRTGEKVFLECVQDMDHENMFWYRQDPGLGLRLIYFSYDVKMKEKGDIPEGYSVSREKKERFSLILESASTNQTSMYLCASKNGRTIYEQYFGPGTRLTVT.

This sequence joins TRBV5-1 and TRBJ1-3; D perhaps matches TRBD1 (5 bases). Looked up from germline, CDR1 is SGHRS and CDR2 is YFSETQ. The CDR3 has 15 residues. The V end was cut by 4 bases, the J end by 2 bases, with 13 bases between. The CDR3 here is CASSAAGTPGNTIYF. CDR3 sequence (DNA): TGCGCCAGCAGCGCGGCCGGGACCCCTGGAAACACCATATATTTT.

The chain employs TRBV9 and TRBJ2-7, with unresolved D. Germline CDR1 is SGDLS and CDR2 is YYNGEE. This CDR3 has 13 amino acids. With 4 bases removed from V and 7 bases from J, the gap between germline ends came to 15 bases. In nucleotides, the CDR3 is TGTGCCAGCAGCCCCGGAACGAGTGATGAGCAGTACTTC. Encoded protein: CASSPGTSDEQYF.

This clonotype turned up a few times. This rearrangement joins TRBV6-7 to TRBJ2-7; TRBD1 agrees at 8 bases. TRBV6-7 is an open reading frame, and its role is uncertain. V lost 8 bases and J lost 5; bases outside the gene matches: 8. The CDR3 spans 13 residues. CDR3 amino acids: CASWDRLFHEQYF. The CDR3 nucleotides are TGTGCCAGCTGGGACAGGTTATTCCACGAGCAGTACTTC.

The table lists this clonotype with a few counts. The genes are TRBV27 and TRBJ1-4; D not certain. V was cut by 9 bases and J by 0 bases, with 8 bases left in between. The CDR3 contains 13 residues. Germline loops: CDR1 MNHEY, CDR2 SMNVEV (reference sequence). This CDR3 reads CARTTATNEKLFF. The CDR3 DNA is TGTGCCAGAACGACGGCAACTAATGAAAAACTGTTTTTT.

The rearrangement joins TRBV7-9 to TRBJ1-1; D not resolved. Trimming shortened V by 5 bases and J by 4 bases, and 8 bases separated the two germline ends. The CDR3 totals 12 residues. CDR1 and CDR2 (germline): SEHNR, FQNEAQ (reference sequence). The CDR3 reads CASSQTSTEAFF. CDR3 bases: TGTGCCAGCAGCCAAACTTCCACTGAAGCTTTCTTT.

Only a few counts were recorded for this clonotype. The chain is built from TRBV10-3 and TRBJ2-6, with 7 bases lining up with TRBD1. The CDR3 covers 15 residues. CDR1 is ENHRY, CDR2 SYGVKD, per germline. J was trimmed by 6 bases and V by 5 bases; bases with no gene match: 7. This CDR3 reads CAISLGQAEANVLTF. Written as DNA, the CDR3 is TGTGCCATCAGTCTTGGACAGGCGGAGGCCAACGTCCTGACTTTC.

This clonotype has only a few counts. The chain has TRBV20-1 and TRBJ2-5; unclear D gene. This CDR3 has 13 amino acids. Germline-derived CDR1 and CDR2 are DFQATT and SNEGSKA (reference sequence). Trimming cost V 0 bases and J 2 bases, with 7 bases left between them. CDR3 residues: CSARDWMQETQYF. The CDR3, as DNA: TGCAGTGCTAGAGATTGGATGCAAGAGACCCAGTACTTC.

The genes are TRBV18 and TRBJ2-7; no reliable D call. The J call may be wrong; the DNA end is better matched by TRBJ2-1. CDR1 is KGHSH and CDR2 is LQKENI in the germline V gene. The CDR3 sequence is 13 residues long. The CDR3 bases are TGTGCCAGCTCACCACAGGAGTCTGGCGAGCAGTTCTTC. This gives the protein CASSPQESGEQFF.

CDR3: CATSRDRANYGYTF. CDR3 DNA sequence: TGTGCCACCAGCCGGGACAGAGCTAACTATGGCTACACCTTC. The chain couples TRBV15 to TRBJ1-2; 7 bases fit TRBD1. V was clipped by 5 bases and J by 0 bases; unmatched bases: 3. The CDR3 totals 14 residues. Germline CDR1 is LNHNV and CDR2 is YYDKDF (reference sequence). Based on the CDR3 plus reference TRBV15 and TRBJ1-2, the full variable domain is DAMVIQNPRYQVTQFGKPVTLSCSQTLNHNVMYWYQQKSSQAPKLLFHYYDKDFNNEADTPDNFQSRRPNTSFCFLDIRSPGLGDTAMYLCATSRDRANYGYTFGSGTRLTVV.